This TCR beta chain emerged from a study of human T cells and chemical hapten exposure. The CDR3 has 14 residues. The V gene end was trimmed by 6 bases and the J gene end by 1 base; junction bases not matched to a gene: 1. The time point denotes: patch test 1, 2 weeks after DPC sensitization. Treatment of the sample: therapeutic diphenylcyclopropenone sensitization with weekly scalp DPC. A single record per CDR3 protein comes from TCRdb applying MiXCR to the RACE reads. Counted here are around 77,000 distinct CDR3 sequences, 7.5% to 10% occurring once; the ten biggest clones make up 3.3%. Study conclusions and caveats: Relative to controls, expanded TCRs formed significantly more large CDR3 similarity clusters.

This clonotype was picked up many times. Its target is unknown. This rearrangement joins TRBV12-3 or TRBV12-4 to TRBJ2-2, with 8 nucleotides matching TRBD1. The TCR was taken from a middle-aged woman with alopecia areata. Some clones in this sample may be carry-over from other donors' samples. The source was whole blood, collected in connection with sensitization to the hapten diphenylcyclopropenone (DPC). CDR3 amino acids: CASRGTGNTGELFF. CDR3 bases: TGTGCCAGCAGAGGGACAGGGAACACCGGGGAGCTGTTTTTT.